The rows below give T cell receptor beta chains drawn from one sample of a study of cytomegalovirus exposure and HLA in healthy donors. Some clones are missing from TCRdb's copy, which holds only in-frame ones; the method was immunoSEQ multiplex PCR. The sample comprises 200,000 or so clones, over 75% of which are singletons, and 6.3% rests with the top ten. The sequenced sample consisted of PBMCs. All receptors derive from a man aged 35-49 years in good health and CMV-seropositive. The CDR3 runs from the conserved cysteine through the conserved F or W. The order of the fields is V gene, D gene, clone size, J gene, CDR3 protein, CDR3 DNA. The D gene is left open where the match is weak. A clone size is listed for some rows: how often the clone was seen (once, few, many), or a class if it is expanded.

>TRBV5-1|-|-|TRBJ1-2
CASSLAGQGSYGYTF
TGCGCCAGCAGCTTGGCCGGGCAGGGGAGCTATGGCTACACCTTC
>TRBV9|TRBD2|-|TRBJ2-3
CASARGPGLAGFTDTQYF
TGTGCCAGCGCCAGAGGACCCGGCCTAGCGGGGTTCACAGATACGCAGTATTTT
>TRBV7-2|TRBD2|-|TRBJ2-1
CASSSSGGAVDEQFF
TGTGCCAGCAGCTCAAGCGGGGGGGCCGTCGATGAGCAGTTCTTC
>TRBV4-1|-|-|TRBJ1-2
CASSQEVYGYTF
TGCGCCAGCAGCCAGGAGGTCTATGGCTACACCTTC
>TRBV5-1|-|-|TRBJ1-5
CASSPGGSQPQHF
TGCGCCAGCAGCCCTGGGGGGAGTCAGCCCCAGCATTTT
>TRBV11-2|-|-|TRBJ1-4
CASSLGTGNFNEKLFF
TGTGCCAGCAGCTTAGGAACAGGAAACTTCAATGAAAAACTGTTTTTT
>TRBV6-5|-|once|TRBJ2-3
CASSLRFSTDTQYF
TGTGCCAGCAGTCTGAGGTTTAGCACAGATACGCAGTATTTT
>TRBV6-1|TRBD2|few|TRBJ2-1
CASSSSGGASNEQFF
TGTGCCAGCAGTAGTAGCGGGGGGGCCAGTAATGAGCAGTTCTTC
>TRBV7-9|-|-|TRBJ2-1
CASSARDQRLGEDEQFF
TGTGCCAGCAGCGCTCGGGACCAGCGGCTGGGGGAGGATGAGCAGTTCTTC
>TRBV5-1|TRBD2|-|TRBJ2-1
CASSLGAGGFNEQFF
TGCGCCAGCAGCTTGGGGGCGGGGGGTTTCAATGAGCAGTTCTTC
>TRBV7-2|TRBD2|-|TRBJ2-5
CASSLGLAWETQYF
TGTGCCAGCAGCTTGGGACTAGCGTGGGAGACCCAGTACTTC
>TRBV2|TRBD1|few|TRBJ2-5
CASSLPGQGGETQYF
TGTGCCAGCAGCCTTCCGGGACAGGGTGGAGAGACCCAGTACTTC
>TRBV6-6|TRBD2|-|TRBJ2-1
CASSSRGGSSYNEQFF
TGTGCCAGCAGTTCCCGCGGGGGAAGCTCCTACAATGAGCAGTTCTTC
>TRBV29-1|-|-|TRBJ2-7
CSAAGDEYEQYF
TGCAGCGCGGCAGGCGATGAATACGAGCAGTACTTC
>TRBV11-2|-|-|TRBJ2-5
CASSFGRGMETQYF
TGTGCCAGCAGCTTCGGAAGGGGTATGGAGACCCAGTACTTC
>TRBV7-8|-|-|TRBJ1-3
CASSLRGGSGNTIYF
TGTGCCAGCAGCTTGCGGGGAGGCTCTGGAAACACCATATATTTT